The clone carrying this T cell receptor beta chain was detected once. This sample is drawn from a study of blood T cell repertoires in COVID-19. Whole-study context: T cells, B-cell-depleted T cells, or PBMCs supplied cDNA or gDNA.

Sequencing was performed with immunoSEQ multiplex PCR; in TCRdb, only in-frame clones are kept and a portion is missing. This sample has around 270,000 clones; around 82% occur once, and the top ten carry approximately 14%. Seattle cases were enrolled at active infection and followed longitudinally. The source is a person aged 65 to 79 with COVID-19, enrolled during active disease. Sequencing was performed on peripheral blood.

Here the CDR3 reads CASSYSAGFYEQYF. As DNA, the CDR3 is TGTGCCAGCAGTTACTCGGCAGGGTTCTACGAGCAGTACTTC. The chain recombines TRBV6-5 with TRBJ2-7; D possibly corresponds to TRBD1 (5 bases). Between the trimmed V and J ends, which lost 0 bases and 3 bases, there was a span of 9 bases. There are 14 residues in the CDR3. Germline loops: CDR1 MNHEY, CDR2 SVGAGI.